The present T cell receptor (beta chain) was sequenced within a study of early T cells in non-severe SARS-CoV-2 infection. This CDR3 is built from 15 residues. V lost 0 bases and J lost 2, with 9 bases in between. Germline CDR1 is SGDLS and CDR2 is YYNGEE. Individual cDNA molecules received unique molecular identifiers during library preparation. A single record per CDR3 protein comes from TCRdb applying MiXCR to the 5' RACE reads. The sample yields roughly 97,000 distinct CDR3 sequences, 9.5% to 11% seen once. This clonotype has only a few counts. The source was whole blood, collected at baseline. J is TRBJ1-3 and V is TRBV9; D remains unclear. The sequence came from an adult who was a healthcare worker with PCR-confirmed SARS-CoV-2 infection or an uninfected control (not recorded which). CDR3 DNA: TGTGCCAGCAGCGTAGGAGGAGGGACTGGAAACACCATATATTTT. It encodes CASSVGGGTGNTIYF.